These 3 T cell receptor beta chains were sequenced from one sample in a study of blood T cells in healthy people across ages. For the second PCR, which ran for about 7 to 11 cycles, a sample-barcoded 5' primer and a J-beta primer mix were used. MiXCR was run by TCRdb on the 5' RACE reads, yielding one entry per CDR3 protein. The data show around 800,000 distinct CDR3 sequences, with 62% seen just once and roughly a quarter held by the top ten. The material sequenced was blood. The receptors come from a man between 25 and 39 years old in good health.

Notes on this clonotype: Germline and junction disagree at one end, which may indicate a read error. The rearrangement links TRBV5-1 to TRBJ1-1, with a tentative D call TRBD1 (5 bases). Germline CDR1 is SGHRS and CDR2 is YFSETQ. The CDR3 loop spans 14 amino acids. CDR3 sequence (DNA): TGCGCCAGCAGCTTGCGAACTCCCGGGACTGAACCTTTCTTT. Amino acid sequence: CASSLRTPGTEPFF. Full variable domain (outside the CDR3, taken from reference TRBV5-1 and TRBJ1-1): KAGVTQTPRYLIKTRGQQVTLSCSPISGHRSVSWYQQTPGQGLQFLFEYFSETQRNKGNFPGRFSGRQFSNSRSEMNVSTLELGDSALYLCASSLRTPGTEPFFGQGTRLTVV.

V is TRBV20-1 and J is TRBJ2-7; possibly TRBD2 for D (6 bases). There are 15 residues in the CDR3. The germline V gene has CDR1 DFQATT and CDR2 SNEGSKA (reference sequence). V was shortened by 6 bases and J by 3 bases, with 21 bases between the two germline ends. CDR3 sequence reads: CSAGEARSPNYEQYF. The CDR3 DNA reads as TGCAGTGCCGGGGAGGCGAGGTCCCCGAACTACGAGCAGTACTTC.

This clonotype has more than one count but fewer than ten. The rearrangement joins TRBV7-2 to TRBJ2-1; 7 nucleotides line up with TRBD1. V lost 5 bases and J lost 8; bases outside the gene matches: 9. Germline assignment: CDR1 SGHTA and CDR2 FQGNSA. This CDR3 is built from 14 residues. CDR3 sequence (DNA): TGTGCCAGCAGCCCAGAACAGGGGTTCTATGAGCAGTTCTTC. It translates to CASSPEQGFYEQFF.